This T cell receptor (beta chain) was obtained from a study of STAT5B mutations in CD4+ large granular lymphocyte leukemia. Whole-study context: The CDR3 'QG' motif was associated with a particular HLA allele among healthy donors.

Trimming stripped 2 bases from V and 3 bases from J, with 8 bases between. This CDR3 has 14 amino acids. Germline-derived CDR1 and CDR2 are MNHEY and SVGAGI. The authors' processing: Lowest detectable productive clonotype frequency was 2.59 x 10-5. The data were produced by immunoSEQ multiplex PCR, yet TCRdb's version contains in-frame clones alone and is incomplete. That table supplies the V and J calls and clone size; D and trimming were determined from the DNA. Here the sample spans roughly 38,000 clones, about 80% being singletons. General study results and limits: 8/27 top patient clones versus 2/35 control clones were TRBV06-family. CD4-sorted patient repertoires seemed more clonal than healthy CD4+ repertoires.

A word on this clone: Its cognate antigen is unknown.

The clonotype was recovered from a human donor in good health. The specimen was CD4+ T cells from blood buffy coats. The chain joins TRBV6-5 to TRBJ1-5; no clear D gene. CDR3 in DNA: TGTGCCAGCAGTTACGGTCCGGTCAATCAGCCCCAGCATTTT. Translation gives CASSYGPVNQPQHF.